The 22 T cell receptor beta chains reported below all come from one sample, sequenced in a study of technical replicates of blood from a few donors. The table came from immunoSEQ multiplex PCR; TCRdb's copy has only in-frame clones and leaves some out. The profile covers fewer than 85,000 clones, with approximately 96% appearing a single time and just over 0.3% taken by the ten largest. The specimen was T cells isolated from PBMCs. The receptors here all came from a human donor in good health.

This chain connects TRBV28 to TRBJ2-5; D is possibly TRBD1 (6 bases). With 6 bases removed from V and 5 bases from J, the gap between germline ends came to 16 bases. CDR3 size: 14 residues. Germline CDR1 is MDHEN and CDR2 is SYDVKM. This CDR3 is CASSQTGGWETQYF. As DNA, the CDR3 is TGTGCCAGCAGCCAGACAGGCGGATGGGAGACCCAGTACTTC.

The chain couples TRBV13 to TRBJ2-7; maybe TRBD1 (6 bases). Per the germline V gene, CDR1 is PRHDT and CDR2 is FYEKMQ (reference sequence). The V end lost 0 bases, the J end lost 5 bases, and 11 bases lay between the germline ends. The CDR3 spans 14 residues. The chain's CDR3 is CASSLGGRGDEQYF. In nucleotides, the CDR3 is TGTGCCAGCAGCTTAGGGGGCAGGGGAGACGAGCAGTACTTC. Based on the CDR3 plus reference TRBV13 and TRBJ2-7, the full variable domain is AAGVIQSPRHLIKEKRETATLKCYPIPRHDTVYWYQQGPGQDPQFLISFYEKMQSDKGSIPDRFSAQQFSDYHSELNMSSLELGDSALYFCASSLGGRGDEQYFGPGTRLTVT.

V usage is TRBV19 and J usage is TRBJ2-3; a weak D match, TRBD2 (6 bases). V was pared by 5 bases and J by 3 bases, with 15 bases between. Per germline, CDR1 LNHDA and CDR2 SQIVND (reference sequence). The CDR3 has 15 residues. CDR3 nucleotide sequence: TGTGCCAGTAGTCCCCTAGCGATTCGGACAGATACGCAGTATTTT. This gives the protein CASSPLAIRTDTQYF.

This clone showed up just once. J is TRBJ2-2 and V is TRBV19, with 8 nucleotides matching TRBD2. Losses at the gene ends were 6 bases for V and 7 bases for J; bases not matched to a gene: 4. Germline CDR1 LNHDA, CDR2 SQIVND (reference sequence). This CDR3 has 13 residues. CDR3 DNA: TGTGCCAGTAGCCCTGGGACTAGCGGGGAGCTGTTTTTT. Translating it yields CASSPGTSGELFF.

The V and J genes are TRBV2 and TRBJ1-2; D gene unclear. In germline, CDR1 is SNHLY, CDR2 FYNNEI. There are 15 residues in the CDR3. Trimming removed 4 bases at V and 4 bases at J, with 16 bases between. The CDR3 sequence: CASSGWVGGPYGYTF. CDR3 DNA sequence: TGTGCCAGCAGTGGATGGGTCGGAGGGCCCTATGGCTACACCTTC.

V gene TRBV7-6 combines with J gene TRBJ2-2, with 9 bases lining up with TRBD1. J was trimmed by 5 bases and V by 1 base; bases with no gene match: 2. The CDR3 totals 15 residues. Germline CDR1 is SGHVS and CDR2 is FNYEAQ. CDR3 in amino acids: CASSLETGGTGELFF. The CDR3 region has the DNA TGTGCCAGCAGCTTAGAGACAGGGGGAACCGGGGAGCTGTTTTTT. Complete variable domain (other parts from reference TRBV7-6 and TRBJ2-2): GAGVSQSPRYKVTKRGQDVALRCDPISGHVSLYWYRQALGQGPEFLTYFNYEAQQDKSGLPNDRFSAERPEGSISTLTIQRTEQRDSAMYRCASSLETGGTGELFFGEGSRLTVL.

The chain joins TRBV9 to TRBJ2-2, with D possibly matching TRBD2 (5 bases). The CDR3 loop spans 14 amino acids. CDR1 is SGDLS, CDR2 YYNGEE, per germline. Trimming removed 0 bases at V and 7 bases at J, with 10 bases between. The CDR3 bases are TGTGCCAGCAGCGTAGCGCCAGAGGGCGGGGAGCTGTTTTTT. Amino acid sequence: CASSVAPEGGELFF.

The genes are TRBV7-3 and TRBJ2-1; TRBD2 agrees at 8 bases. The germline V gene encodes CDR1 SGHTA and CDR2 FQGTGA. V shed 5 bases, J shed 6 bases, and the junction held 6 bases outside the gene matches. The CDR3 contains 14 residues. The CDR3 DNA reads TGTGCCAGCAGCCCCAGCGGGAGTGGCAATGAGCAGTTCTTC. Protein: CASSPSGSGNEQFF.

The gene calls are TRBV2 and TRBJ2-7, with D uncertain. The V end was cut by 8 bases, the J end by 0 bases, with 8 bases between. CDR3 length equals 12 residues. The germline CDR1 and CDR2 sequences are SNHLY and FYNNEI. DNA for the CDR3: TGTGCCAGCCTACAGAGCTCCTACGAGCAGTACTTC. Protein product: CASLQSSYEQYF.

In this sample, this clone turned up once. The chain uses TRBV29-1 and TRBJ1-2, with TRBD1 identical over 7 bases. V trimming: 7 bases; J trimming: 5 bases; junction bases outside the gene matches: 7. The CDR3 covers 12 residues. From germline, CDR1 is SQVTM and CDR2 ANQGSEA. CDR3 sequence reads: CSAEQGGYGYTF. For the CDR3, the DNA is TGCAGCGCCGAGCAGGGGGGATATGGCTACACCTTC.

The V gene is TRBV11-3, the J gene TRBJ2-2; D perhaps matches TRBD2 (5 bases). In germline, CDR1 is SGHNT, CDR2 YENEEA. CDR3 length: 14 amino acids. The V and J ends lost 4 bases and 2 bases respectively, with 8 bases between them. The CDR3: CASSSLANTGELFF. DNA for the CDR3: TGTGCCAGCAGCTCCCTAGCTAACACCGGGGAGCTGTTTTTT. Full variable domain (rest looked up from reference TRBV11-3 and TRBJ2-2): EAGVVQSPRYKIIEKKQPVAFWCNPISGHNTLYWYLQNLGQGPELLIRYENEEAVDDSQLPKDRFSAERLKGVDSTLKIQPAELGDSAVYLCASSSLANTGELFFGEGSRLTVL.

V and J are TRBV7-8 and TRBJ2-1, with a weak D call TRBD2 (6 bases). Between the trimmed V and J ends, which lost 3 bases and 5 bases, there was a span of 20 bases. The CDR3 loop spans 17 amino acids. CDR1 is SGHVS, CDR2 FQNEAQ, per germline. CDR3 in amino acids: CASSFTTGREQNNEQFF. DNA for the CDR3: TGTGCCAGCAGCTTTACGACTGGTCGGGAGCAAAACAATGAGCAGTTCTTC.

The chain recombines TRBV30 with TRBJ1-2, with D perhaps TRBD1 (5 bases). V was pared by 2 bases and J by 7 bases, with 8 bases between. This CDR3 is 11 amino acids long. Germline V gene sequence: CDR1 GTSNPN, CDR2 SVGIG (reference sequence). The CDR3 reads CAWSLQGGYTF. In DNA, the CDR3 is TGTGCCTGGAGTCTTCAGGGTGGCTACACCTTC.

There are a few counts of this clone. The chain has TRBV6-1 and TRBJ1-5; D gene uncertain. V shed 2 bases and J shed 13 bases, with 15 bases lying between them. Germline CDR1 and CDR2: MNHNS and SASEGT. The CDR3 runs 13 residues. CDR3 in amino acids: CASSESGSRRQHF. In DNA form, the CDR3 reads TGTGCCAGCAGTGAATCGGGGTCCCGCCGACAGCATTTT.

The chain combines TRBV5-1 with TRBJ2-2; the match to TRBD1 covers 10 bases. CDR3 length equals 14 residues. The junction had 4 bases not matched to a gene; V was cut back by 4 bases and J by 7 bases. Looked up from germline, CDR1 is SGHRS and CDR2 is YFSETQ. The CDR3 DNA reads TGCGCCAGCAGCGGGACAGGGGACATCGGGGAGCTGTTTTTT. It is translated as CASSGTGDIGELFF.

This rearrangement joins TRBV7-9 to TRBJ2-1; D is perhaps TRBD2 (6 bases). The germline CDR1 and CDR2 sequences are SEHNR and FQNEAQ (reference sequence). CDR3 size: 12 residues. The CDR3 coding sequence is TGTGCTGGGGACTCCAAGTACAATGAGCAGTTCTTC. As protein: CAGDSKYNEQFF.

The chain joins TRBV4-1 to TRBJ2-3; no firm D call. V was shortened by 0 bases and J by 5 bases, with 6 bases between the two germline ends. Germline CDR1 reads MGHRA; CDR2 reads YSYEKL. This CDR3 has 13 amino acids. The CDR3 sequence is CASSQDLIDTQYF. The DNA of the CDR3 is TGCGCCAGCAGCCAAGATCTAATAGATACGCAGTATTTT.

The rearrangement links TRBV21-1 to TRBJ2-5; the table's D call, TRBD1, has no DNA check behind it. TRBV21-1 is designated a pseudogene. This CDR3 comprises 14 residues. The CDR3 region is CASPYAGQGISQYF. In nucleotides, the CDR3 is TGTGCCAGCCCCTATGCAGGACAGGGAATATCCCAGTACTTC.

The chain joins TRBV28 to TRBJ1-1, with D possibly being TRBD1 (5 bases). The CDR3 covers 16 residues. V was clipped by 2 bases and J by 2 bases, with 15 bases between them. Germline lookup yields CDR1 MDHEN and CDR2 SYDVKM. The CDR3 protein is CASSLVSLGLNTEAFF. The CDR3 bases are TGTGCCAGCAGTTTAGTATCGTTGGGACTTAACACTGAAGCTTTCTTT.

The CDR3 DNA sequence: TGTGCCAGTAGTAAACTAGCGGCCTACAATGAGCAGTTCTTC. It codes for CASSKLAAYNEQFF. J is TRBJ2-1 and V is TRBV19; 8 bases agree with TRBD2. After removal of 4 bases from V and 2 bases from J, the junction contained 1 base not matched to a gene. Germline CDR1 reads LNHDA; CDR2 reads SQIVND (reference sequence). This CDR3 contains 14 residues.

This clone has a single count. The rearrangement uses TRBV30 and TRBJ1-2; no firm D call. CDR3 length: 12 amino acids. The germline V and J ends were trimmed by 5 bases and 5 bases, with 12 bases remaining between them. Germline CDR1 GTSNPN, CDR2 SVGIG (reference sequence). The CDR3, as DNA: TGTGCCTGGGCGGAGGCGGGTTATGGCTACACCTTC. The encoded protein is CAWAEAGYGYTF.

In its sample, this clone was seen once. The chain combines TRBV7-2 with TRBJ2-5; D not resolved. The CDR3 consists of 12 residues. The germline V and J ends were trimmed by 5 bases and 1 base, with 5 bases remaining between them. The germline V gene encodes CDR1 SGHTA and CDR2 FQGNSA. The CDR3 here is CASSPSQETQYF. As DNA, the CDR3 is TGTGCCAGCAGCCCATCCCAAGAGACCCAGTACTTC.